This TCR beta chain was sequenced during a study of OX40 agonist ivuxolimab in advanced cancers. About the research overall: Ivuxolimab, which is an agonistic anti-OX40 (CD134) antibody, was administered to the patients. Study results and limitations: Within 6 weeks, CD4+ and CD8+ blood T cells expanded clonally at 0.1 to 3.0 mg/kg. Relative to CD4+ cells, CD8+ T cells on average had more expanded clones.

Per germline, CDR1 SGHRS and CDR2 YFSETQ. Trimming took 3 bases from V and 1 from J; bases not matched to a gene: 8. The CDR3 contains 17 residues. The table came from immunoSEQ multiplex PCR; TCRdb's copy has only in-frame clones and leaves some out. The table shows about 64,000 clones, with 84% occurring only once. Note on this clone: Antigen: not known.

The V and J genes are TRBV5-1 and TRBJ2-2, with 8 bases aligning to TRBD1. Sequenced here: CD4+ or CD8+ T cells sorted from blood, sampled in a trial of the OX40 agonist ivuxolimab. The receptor comes from an adult with an advanced solid tumor such as melanoma, head and neck, liver or kidney cancer. Written as DNA, the CDR3 is TGCGCCAGCAGCTGGAGGACGGGACAGGAGAACACCGGGGAGCTGTTTTTT. It encodes CASSWRTGQENTGELFF.